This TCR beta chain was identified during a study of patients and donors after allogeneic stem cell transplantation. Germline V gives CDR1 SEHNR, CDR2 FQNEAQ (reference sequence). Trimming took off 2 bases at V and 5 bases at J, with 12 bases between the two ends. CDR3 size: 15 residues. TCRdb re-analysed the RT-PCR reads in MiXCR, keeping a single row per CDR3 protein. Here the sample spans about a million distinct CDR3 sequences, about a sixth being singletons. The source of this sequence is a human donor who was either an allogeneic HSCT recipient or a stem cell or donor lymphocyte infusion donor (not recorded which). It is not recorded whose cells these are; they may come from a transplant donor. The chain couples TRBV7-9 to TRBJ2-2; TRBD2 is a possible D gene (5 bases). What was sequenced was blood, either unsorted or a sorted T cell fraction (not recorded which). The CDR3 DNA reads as TGTGCCAGCAGCTTAATGGCTAGCCGAACCGGGGAGCTGTTTTTT. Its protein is CASSLMASRTGELFF.